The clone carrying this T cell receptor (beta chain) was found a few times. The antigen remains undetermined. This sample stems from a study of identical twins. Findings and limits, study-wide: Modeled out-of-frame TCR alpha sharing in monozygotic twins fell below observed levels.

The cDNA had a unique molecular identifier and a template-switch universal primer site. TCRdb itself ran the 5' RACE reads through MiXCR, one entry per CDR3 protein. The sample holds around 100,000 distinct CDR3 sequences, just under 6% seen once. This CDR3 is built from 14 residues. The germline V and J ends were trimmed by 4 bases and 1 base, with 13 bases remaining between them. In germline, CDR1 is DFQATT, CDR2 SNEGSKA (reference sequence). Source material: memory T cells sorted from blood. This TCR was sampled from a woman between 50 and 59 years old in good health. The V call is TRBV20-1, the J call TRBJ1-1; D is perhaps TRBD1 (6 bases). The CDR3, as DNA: TGCAGTGCTACCCCGGGACAAAAGAACACTGAAGCTTTCTTT. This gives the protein CSATPGQKNTEAFF.